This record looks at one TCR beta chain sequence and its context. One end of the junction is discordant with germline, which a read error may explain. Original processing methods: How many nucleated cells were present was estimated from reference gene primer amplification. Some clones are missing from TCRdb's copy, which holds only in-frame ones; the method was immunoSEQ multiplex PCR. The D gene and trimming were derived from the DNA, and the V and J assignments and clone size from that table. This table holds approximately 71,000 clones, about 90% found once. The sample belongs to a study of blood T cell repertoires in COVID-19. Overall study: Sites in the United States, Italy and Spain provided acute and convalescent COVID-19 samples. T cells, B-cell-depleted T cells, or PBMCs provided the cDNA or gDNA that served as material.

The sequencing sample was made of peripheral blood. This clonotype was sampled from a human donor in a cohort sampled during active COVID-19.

The DNA for the CDR3 is TGTGCCAGTAGTTTAGAATTTGTGGGACAGATGAACACTGAAGCTTTCTTT. It yields the protein CASSLEFVGQMNTEAFF. The rearrangement uses TRBV19 and TRBJ1-1; TRBD1 agrees at 7 bases. Germline V CDR1 and CDR2: LNHDA, SQIVND (reference sequence). The CDR3 runs to 17 residues.